This entry is about one TCR beta chain. Its target is unknown. These data belong to a study of T cell responses to AZD1222 COVID-19 vaccine. Study results and limitations: A rise in Spike-specific TCR breadth and depth followed two AZD1222 doses.

TCRdb's table, derived via immunoSEQ multiplex PCR, lists solely in-frame clones and lacks some. Of fewer than 180,000 clones in the sample, 90% were seen once. The CDR3 is 14 amino acids. Germline V lookup: CDR1 SQVTM, CDR2 ANQGSEA. The trim removed 3 bases at V and 4 bases at J, leaving 6 bases unmatched. The sequence was collected from an adult who received the AZD1222 COVID-19 vaccine. The chain has TRBV29-1 and TRBJ1-2; TRBD1 matches at 9 bases. The input for sequencing was peripheral blood, taken 28 days after the second AZD1222 dose. Here the CDR3 DNA reads TGCAGCGTTGACGAACAGGGGGCAGTCTATGGCTACACCTTC. Protein product: CSVDEQGAVYGYTF.